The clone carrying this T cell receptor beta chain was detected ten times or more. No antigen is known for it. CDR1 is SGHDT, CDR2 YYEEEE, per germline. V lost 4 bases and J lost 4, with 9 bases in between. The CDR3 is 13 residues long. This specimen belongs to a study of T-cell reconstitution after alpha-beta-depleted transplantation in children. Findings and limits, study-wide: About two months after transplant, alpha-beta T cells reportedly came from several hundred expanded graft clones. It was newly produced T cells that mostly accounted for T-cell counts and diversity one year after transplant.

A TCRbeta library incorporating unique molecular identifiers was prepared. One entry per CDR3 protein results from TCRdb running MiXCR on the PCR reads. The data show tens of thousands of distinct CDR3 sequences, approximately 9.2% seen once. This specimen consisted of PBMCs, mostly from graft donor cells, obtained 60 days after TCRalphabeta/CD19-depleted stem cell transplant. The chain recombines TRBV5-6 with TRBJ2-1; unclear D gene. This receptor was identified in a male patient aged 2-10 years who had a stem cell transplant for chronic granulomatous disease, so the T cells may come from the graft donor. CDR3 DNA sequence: TGTGCCAGCAGCGGACGAGATTACAATGAGCAGTTCTTC. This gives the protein CASSGRDYNEQFF.